These 20 T cell receptor beta chains were all obtained from the same sample, sequenced in a study of regulatory T cells in long-lasting Graves disease. Described time point: newly diagnosed GD, antithyroid drugs for less than 3 months. From RNA extracted from PBMCs, the TCR library was made. CDR3-region Arm-PCR and iRepertoire HTBI primers produced the TCR beta libraries. TCRdb recomputed calls from the multiplex PCR reads with MiXCR, one row per CDR3 protein. The repertoire holds 200,000 to 250,000 distinct CDR3 sequences, just over 20% seen once, with approximately 14% in the top ten. The specimen was peripheral blood mononuclear cells (PBMCs), collected at new diagnosis, from a patient treated with antithyroid drugs. All receptors come from a female donor with Graves disease.

As concerns this clonotype: It may be a read error: a sequence one base away is much more abundant. The chain is built from TRBV7-6 and TRBJ1-1; D is perhaps TRBD1 (5 bases). Germline V gene sequence: CDR1 SGHVS, CDR2 FNYEAQ. The CDR3 consists of 11 residues. In nucleotides, the CDR3 is TGTGCCAGCAGCCGGGACCCAGTTCGTTACTTT. This codes for CASSRDPVRYF.

In this sample, this clonotype turned up many times. J is TRBJ1-2 and V is TRBV12-3 or TRBV12-4; D is possibly TRBD1 (6 bases). The V gene lost 1 base and the J gene lost 4 bases, with 16 bases spanning the gap. The CDR3 contains 16 residues. In DNA, the CDR3 is TGTGCCAGCAGTTTAGGGCAGACTGGAGGGGGCTATGGCTACACCTTC. Translated: CASSLGQTGGGYGYTF.

The genes are TRBV28 and TRBJ1-4, with no clear D. Trimming shortened V by 2 bases and J by 6 bases, and 16 bases separated the two germline ends. The germline V gene has CDR1 MDHEN and CDR2 SYDVKM. The CDR3 is made up of 16 amino acids. In nucleotides, the CDR3 is TGTGCCAGCAGTTTAAGGGCCAGCGGACGAGATGAAAAACTGTTTTTT. Protein product: CASSLRASGRDEKLFF.

The sample holds a few counts of this clonotype. For the CDR3, the DNA is TGCGCCAGCAGTGATCAGAAGGACACCATATATTTT. Translating it yields CASSDQKDTIYF. V and J are TRBV10-1 and TRBJ1-3; D is undetermined. CDR3 length equals 12 residues. Germline V gives CDR1 WNHNN, CDR2 SYGVQD (reference sequence). The ends were cut back, 3 bases at V and 8 bases at J, with 8 bases in the middle.

In its sample, this clonotype was seen many times. The V call is TRBV6-1, the J call TRBJ2-1; D is uncertain. From germline, CDR1 is MNHNS and CDR2 SASEGT. The V end was cut by 4 bases, the J end by 6 bases, with 10 bases between. The CDR3 totals 13 residues. The CDR3 sequence is CASSAVGGNEQFF. Written as DNA, the CDR3 is TGTGCCAGCAGTGCCGTGGGTGGCAATGAGCAGTTCTTC.

This clonotype has only a few counts. This rearrangement joins TRBV15 to TRBJ1-4; a possible D gene is TRBD1 (6 bases). V lost 2 bases and J 6 bases, leaving 13 bases between the germline ends. In germline, CDR1 is LNHNV, CDR2 YYDKDF (reference sequence). The CDR3 is made up of 15 amino acids. Here the CDR3 reads CATSRRRNRDEKLFF. The CDR3 nucleotides are TGTGCCACCAGCAGACGAAGAAACAGGGATGAAAAACTGTTTTTT.

This clonotype showed up just a few times. V is TRBV29-1 and J is TRBJ1-1, with a tentative D call TRBD1 (6 bases). The CDR3 loop spans 13 amino acids. Germline assignment: CDR1 SQVTM and CDR2 ANQGSEA. V was clipped by 5 bases and J by 10 bases, with 20 bases between them. DNA of the CDR3: TGCAGCGTTTCCCCCGAGTTACAGGGTGTAGCTTTCTTT. Protein product: CSVSPELQGVAFF.

This clonotype was observed many times. V usage is TRBV5-1 and J usage is TRBJ2-1; D remains ambiguous. CDR1 SGHRS and CDR2 YFSETQ come from the germline V gene. Trimming pared 3 bases from V and 0 bases from J, leaving 10 bases between. The CDR3 has 15 residues. CDR3 in amino acids: CASSWRVSSYNEQFF. As DNA, the CDR3 is TGCGCCAGCAGCTGGAGAGTCAGCTCCTACAATGAGCAGTTCTTC.

This clonotype was seen ten or more times. CDR3 region: CASSPFLSNQPQHF. The CDR3 coding sequence is TGTGCCAGCAGTCCCTTTTTAAGCAATCAGCCCCAGCATTTT. The chain employs TRBV6-1 and TRBJ1-5; unclear D gene. This CDR3 is built from 14 residues. Deletions cut 5 bases from V and 1 base from J, with 9 bases between. Per the germline V gene, CDR1 is MNHNS and CDR2 is SASEGT.

This clonotype appeared many times. The chain carries TRBV15 and TRBJ2-5; possibly TRBD1 or TRBD2 for D (6 bases each). The length of the CDR3 is 14 residues. Germline values: CDR1 LNHNV, CDR2 YYDKDF (reference sequence). V was trimmed by 5 bases and J by 5 bases, leaving 15 bases between them. The CDR3 loop reads CATSLGGRGETQYF. DNA for the CDR3: TGTGCCACCAGCTTAGGGGGGCGAGGGGAGACCCAGTACTTC.

This chain links TRBV20-1 with TRBJ2-1, with TRBD2 matching 16 bases. The ends lost 2 bases at V and 5 bases at J; junction bases unmatched: 9. CDR1 and CDR2 (germline): DFQATT, SNEGSKA (reference sequence). This CDR3 is 18 amino acids long. CDR3 amino acids: CSARLPAGLAGGNNEQFF. CDR3 sequence (DNA): TGCAGTGCTAGACTTCCAGCGGGACTAGCGGGAGGGAACAATGAGCAGTTCTTC.

This clonotype was counted many times. This chain joins TRBV4-1 and TRBJ1-6; tentative D call: TRBD1 (6 bases). The CDR3 spans 13 residues. The germline V gene encodes CDR1 MGHRA and CDR2 YSYEKL. V dropped 0 bases and J dropped 19 bases, with 16 bases sitting between them. The chain's CDR3 is CASSQDPRDTKHF. The CDR3 nucleotides read TGCGCCAGCAGCCAAGACCCAAGGGACACCAAGCACTTT.

This clonotype was counted many times. The chain carries TRBV7-9 and TRBJ2-2, with D perhaps TRBD1 (5 bases). Per germline, CDR1 SEHNR and CDR2 FQNEAQ (reference sequence). The CDR3 runs 17 residues. The ends were cut back, 5 bases at V and 3 bases at J, with 19 bases in the middle. The CDR3 protein is CASSRLWGSGDTGELFF. The CDR3 coding sequence is TGTGCCAGCAGCCGGCTCTGGGGCAGTGGAGACACCGGGGAGCTGTTTTTT.

This clonotype has ten or more counts. This sequence joins TRBV6-1 and TRBJ2-3; 7 nucleotides align to TRBD2. The CDR3 consists of 15 residues. With V trimmed by 6 bases and J by 3 bases, 9 bases remained unmatched. The germline gives CDR1 MNHNS, CDR2 SASEGT. The CDR3 DNA follows: TGTGCCAGCAGAACGGGGCTAGCGGTTACAGATACGCAGTATTTT. This gives the protein CASRTGLAVTDTQYF.

This clonotype came up many times. V usage is TRBV20-1 and J usage is TRBJ1-6, with 7 bases fitting TRBD1. The germline CDR1 and CDR2 sequences are DFQATT and SNEGSKA (reference sequence). After removal of 3 bases from V and 5 bases from J, the junction contained 7 bases not matched to a gene. CDR3 size: 15 residues. The CDR3, as DNA: TGCAGTGCTAGGGTGCAGGGACAGAATAATTCACCCCTCCACTTT. Translated: CSARVQGQNNSPLHF.

This clonotype was observed at least ten times. The CDR3 region has the DNA TGCAGTGCTAGTGCCAGGGGGCTTTACGAGCAGTACTTC. Translated, it gives CSASARGLYEQYF. The rearrangement joins TRBV20-1 to TRBJ2-7; 8 bases line up with TRBD1. Germline V gene sequence: CDR1 DFQATT, CDR2 SNEGSKA (reference sequence). The J segment lost 4 bases and the V segment lost 3 bases, leaving 5 bases of the junction unmatched. The CDR3 consists of 13 residues.

V and J are TRBV6-1 and TRBJ2-5; D possibly corresponds to TRBD2 (5 bases). Per the germline V gene, CDR1 is MNHNS and CDR2 is SASEGT. There are 14 residues in the CDR3. Trimming took 7 bases from V and 9 from J, leaving 21 bases between them. The CDR3: CASTLGGSLEAQYF. The CDR3 DNA reads TGTGCCAGCACCCTCGGCGGTAGTTTGGAGGCCCAGTACTTC.

The chain joins TRBV6-1 to TRBJ2-2, with 9 bases lining up with TRBD1. Germline V gene lookup returns CDR1 MNHNS and CDR2 SASEGT. The CDR3 is 16 amino acids. With V trimmed by 8 bases and J by 4 bases, 11 bases remained unmatched. DNA of the CDR3: TGTGCCAGCCGGGGAACAGGGGGCCGTCGCACCGGGGAGCTGTTTTTT. This translates into CASRGTGGRRTGELFF.

The chain carries TRBV5-1 and TRBJ1-4; TRBD1 is a possible D gene (5 bases). Trimming shortened V by 0 bases and J by 8 bases, and 11 bases separated the two germline ends. The germline V gene has CDR1 SGHRS and CDR2 YFSETQ. This CDR3 has 14 residues. The CDR3 nucleotides read TGCGCCAGCAGCTTGGGGGACCTGGGCGAAAAACTGTTTTTT. Translating gives CASSLGDLGEKLFF.

At least ten counts were recorded for this clonotype. The rearrangement joins TRBV7-9 to TRBJ1-5; 11 bases line up with TRBD1. Germline CDR1 reads SEHNR; CDR2 reads FQNEAQ (reference sequence). This CDR3 has 17 residues. V lost 1 base to trimming and J lost 4 bases; unmatched junction nucleotides: 6. CDR3 region: CASSLDHGTGGNQPQHF. The CDR3 region has the DNA TGTGCCAGCAGCTTAGACCACGGGACAGGGGGTAATCAGCCCCAGCATTTT. Supplemented by reference TRBV7-9 and TRBJ1-5, the full variable domain reads DTGVSQNPRHKITKRGQNVTFRCDPISEHNRLYWYRQTLGQGPEFLTYFQNEAQLEKSRLLSDRFSAERPKGSFSTLEIQRTEQGDSAMYLCASSLDHGTGGNQPQHFGDGTRLSIL.